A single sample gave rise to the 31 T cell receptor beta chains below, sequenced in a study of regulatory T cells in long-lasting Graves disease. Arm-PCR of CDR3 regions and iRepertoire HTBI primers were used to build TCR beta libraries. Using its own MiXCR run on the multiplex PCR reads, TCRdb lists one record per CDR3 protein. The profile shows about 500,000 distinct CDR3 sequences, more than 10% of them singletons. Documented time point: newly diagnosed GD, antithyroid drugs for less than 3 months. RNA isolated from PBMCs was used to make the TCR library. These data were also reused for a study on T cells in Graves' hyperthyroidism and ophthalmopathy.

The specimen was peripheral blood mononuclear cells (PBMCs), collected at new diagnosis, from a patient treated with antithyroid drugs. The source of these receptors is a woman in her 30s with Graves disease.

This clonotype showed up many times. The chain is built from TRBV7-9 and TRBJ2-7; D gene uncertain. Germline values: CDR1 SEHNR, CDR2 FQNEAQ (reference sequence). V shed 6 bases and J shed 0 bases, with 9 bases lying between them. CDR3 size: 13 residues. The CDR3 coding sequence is TGTGCCAGCAGGACAACAAACTCCTACGAGCAGTACTTC. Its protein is CASRTTNSYEQYF.

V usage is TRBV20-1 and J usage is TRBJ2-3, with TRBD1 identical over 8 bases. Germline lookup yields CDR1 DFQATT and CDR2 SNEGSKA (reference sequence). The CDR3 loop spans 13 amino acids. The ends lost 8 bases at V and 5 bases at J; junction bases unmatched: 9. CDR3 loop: CSPRTGKIDTQYF. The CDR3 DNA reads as TGCAGTCCCCGGACAGGGAAAATAGATACGCAGTATTTT.

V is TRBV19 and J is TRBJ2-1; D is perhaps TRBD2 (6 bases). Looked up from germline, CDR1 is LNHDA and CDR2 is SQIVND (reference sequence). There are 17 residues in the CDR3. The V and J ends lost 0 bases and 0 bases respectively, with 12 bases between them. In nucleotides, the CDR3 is TGTGCCAGTAGTATAGATCCGGGAGAGAGCTCCTACAATGAGCAGTTCTTC. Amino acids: CASSIDPGESSYNEQFF.

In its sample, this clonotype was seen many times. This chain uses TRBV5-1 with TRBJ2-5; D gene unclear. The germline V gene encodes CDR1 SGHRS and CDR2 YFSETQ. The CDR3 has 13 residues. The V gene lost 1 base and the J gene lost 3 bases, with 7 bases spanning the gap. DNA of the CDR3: TGCGCCAGCAGCTTGCGTCAGAAAGAGACCCAGTACTTC. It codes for CASSLRQKETQYF.

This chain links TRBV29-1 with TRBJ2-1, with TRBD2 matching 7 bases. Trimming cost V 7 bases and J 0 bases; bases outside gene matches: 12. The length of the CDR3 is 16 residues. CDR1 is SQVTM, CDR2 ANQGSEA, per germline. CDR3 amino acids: CSASIGTTDSYNEQFF. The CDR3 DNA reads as TGCAGCGCGTCCATTGGGACTACCGACTCCTACAATGAGCAGTTCTTC.

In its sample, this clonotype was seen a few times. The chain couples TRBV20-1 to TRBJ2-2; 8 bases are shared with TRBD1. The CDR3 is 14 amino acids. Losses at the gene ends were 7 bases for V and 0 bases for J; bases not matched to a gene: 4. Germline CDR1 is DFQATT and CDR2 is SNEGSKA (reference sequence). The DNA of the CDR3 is TGCAGTGGGACAGGGAAAACGAACACCGGGGAGCTGTTTTTT. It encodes CSGTGKTNTGELFF.

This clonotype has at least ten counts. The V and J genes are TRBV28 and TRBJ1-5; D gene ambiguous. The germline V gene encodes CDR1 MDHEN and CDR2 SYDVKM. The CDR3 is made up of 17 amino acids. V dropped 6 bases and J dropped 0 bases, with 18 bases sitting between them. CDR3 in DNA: TGTGCCAGCAGCCGGCATAGGTGGGGATATAGCAATCAGCCCCAGCATTTT. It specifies CASSRHRWGYSNQPQHF.

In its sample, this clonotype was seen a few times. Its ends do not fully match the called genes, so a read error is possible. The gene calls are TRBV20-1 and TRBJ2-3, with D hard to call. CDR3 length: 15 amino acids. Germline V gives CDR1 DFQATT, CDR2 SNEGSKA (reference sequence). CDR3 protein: CSALNPESSTDTQYF. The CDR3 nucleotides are TGCAGTGCTCTCAATCCCGAGTCGAGCACTGATACGCAGTATTTT.

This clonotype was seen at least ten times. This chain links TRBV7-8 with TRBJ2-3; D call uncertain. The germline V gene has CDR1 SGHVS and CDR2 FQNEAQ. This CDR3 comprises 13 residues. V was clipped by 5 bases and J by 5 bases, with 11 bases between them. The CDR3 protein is CASSLLGLDTQYF. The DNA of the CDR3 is TGTGCCAGCAGCCTACTGGGGTTAGATACGCAGTATTTT.

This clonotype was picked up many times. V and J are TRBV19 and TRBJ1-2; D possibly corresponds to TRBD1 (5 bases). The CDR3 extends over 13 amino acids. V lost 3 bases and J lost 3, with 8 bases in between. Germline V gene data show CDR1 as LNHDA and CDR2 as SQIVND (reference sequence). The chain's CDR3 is CASSISTDYGYTF. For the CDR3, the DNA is TGTGCCAGTAGTATCTCGACAGACTATGGCTACACCTTC. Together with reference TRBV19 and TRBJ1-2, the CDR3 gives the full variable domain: DGGITQSPKYLFRKEGQNVTLSCEQNLNHDAMYWYRQDPGQGLRLIYYSQIVNDFQKGDIAEGYSVSREKKESFPLTVTSAQKNPTAFYLCASSISTDYGYTFGSGTRLTVV.

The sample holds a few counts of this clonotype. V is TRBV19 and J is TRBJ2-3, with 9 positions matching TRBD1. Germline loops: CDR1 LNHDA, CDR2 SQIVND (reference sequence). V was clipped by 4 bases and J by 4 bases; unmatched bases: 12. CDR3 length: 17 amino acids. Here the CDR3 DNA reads TGTGCCAGTAGTAGACTCCGGGGACAGGGTGGCGCAGATACGCAGTATTTT. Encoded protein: CASSRLRGQGGADTQYF.

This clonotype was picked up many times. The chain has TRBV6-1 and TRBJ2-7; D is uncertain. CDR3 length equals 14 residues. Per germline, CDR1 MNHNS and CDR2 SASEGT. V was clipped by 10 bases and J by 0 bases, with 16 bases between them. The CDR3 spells CATRRRLTSYEQYF. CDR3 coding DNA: TGTGCCACCCGACGGAGACTGACCTCCTACGAGCAGTACTTC.

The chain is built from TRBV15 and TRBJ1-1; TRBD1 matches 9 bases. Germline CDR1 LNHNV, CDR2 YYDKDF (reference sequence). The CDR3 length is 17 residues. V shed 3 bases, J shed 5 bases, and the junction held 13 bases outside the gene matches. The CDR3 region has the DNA TGTGCCACCAGCAGCCTCAGATGGGGACAGGGAAAGACTGAAGCTTTCTTT. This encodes CATSSLRWGQGKTEAFF.

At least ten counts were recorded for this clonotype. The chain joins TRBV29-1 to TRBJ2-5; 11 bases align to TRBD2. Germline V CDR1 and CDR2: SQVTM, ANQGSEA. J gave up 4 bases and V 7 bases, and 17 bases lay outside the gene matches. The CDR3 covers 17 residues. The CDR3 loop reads CSASGVSVLAGAETQYF. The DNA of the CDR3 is TGCAGCGCATCCGGGGTCTCGGTACTAGCGGGGGCAGAGACCCAGTACTTC.

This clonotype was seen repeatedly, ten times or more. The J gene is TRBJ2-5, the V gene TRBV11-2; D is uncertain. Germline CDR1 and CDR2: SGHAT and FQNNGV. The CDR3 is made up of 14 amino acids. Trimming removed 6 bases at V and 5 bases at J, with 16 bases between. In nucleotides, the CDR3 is TGTGCCAGCAGTGTTAGGCTGGTGGGGGAGACCCAGTACTTC. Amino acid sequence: CASSVRLVGETQYF.

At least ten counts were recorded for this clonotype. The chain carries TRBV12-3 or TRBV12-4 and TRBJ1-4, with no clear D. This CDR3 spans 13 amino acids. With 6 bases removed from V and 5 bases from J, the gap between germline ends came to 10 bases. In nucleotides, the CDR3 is TGTGCCAGCAGAACAGAAGAAAATGAAAAACTGTTTTTT. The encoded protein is CASRTEENEKLFF.

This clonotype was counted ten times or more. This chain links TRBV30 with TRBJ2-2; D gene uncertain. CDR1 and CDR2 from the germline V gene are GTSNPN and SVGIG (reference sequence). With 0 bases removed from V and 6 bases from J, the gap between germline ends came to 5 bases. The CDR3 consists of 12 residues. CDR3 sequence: CAWSVRPGELFF. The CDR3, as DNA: TGTGCCTGGAGTGTCCGGCCCGGGGAGCTGTTTTTT.

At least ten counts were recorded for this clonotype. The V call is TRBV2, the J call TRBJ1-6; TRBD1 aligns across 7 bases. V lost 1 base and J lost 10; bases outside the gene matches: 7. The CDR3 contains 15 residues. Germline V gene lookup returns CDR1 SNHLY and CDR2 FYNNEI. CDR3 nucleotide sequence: TGTGCCAGCAGTGAAGAACAGGGGATAGGCTCACCCCTCCACTTT. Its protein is CASSEEQGIGSPLHF.

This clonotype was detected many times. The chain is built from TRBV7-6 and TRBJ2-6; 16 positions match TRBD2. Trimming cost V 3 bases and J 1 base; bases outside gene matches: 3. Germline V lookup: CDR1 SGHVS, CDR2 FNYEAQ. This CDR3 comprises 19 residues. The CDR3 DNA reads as TGTGCCAGCAGCTTCGGGACTAGCGGGAGGGGGTCTGGGGCCAACGTCCTGACTTTC. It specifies CASSFGTSGRGSGANVLTF.

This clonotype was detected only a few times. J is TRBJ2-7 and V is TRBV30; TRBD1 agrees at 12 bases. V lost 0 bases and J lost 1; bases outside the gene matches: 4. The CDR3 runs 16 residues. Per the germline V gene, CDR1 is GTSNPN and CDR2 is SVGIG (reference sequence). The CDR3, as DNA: TGTGCCTGGAGTGTATGGGGACAGGGGGCATCCTACGAGCAGTACTTC. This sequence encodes CAWSVWGQGASYEQYF.

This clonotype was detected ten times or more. CDR3 coding DNA: TGCAGTGCTAGAGCAACGGGAACAGGGGAAGCGTTATACGAGCAGTACTTC. Protein product: CSARATGTGEALYEQYF. This rearrangement joins TRBV20-1 to TRBJ2-7; the match to TRBD1 covers 7 bases. Germline lookup yields CDR1 DFQATT and CDR2 SNEGSKA (reference sequence). The V gene end was trimmed by 1 base and the J gene end by 4 bases; junction bases not matched to a gene: 16. The CDR3 runs to 17 residues.

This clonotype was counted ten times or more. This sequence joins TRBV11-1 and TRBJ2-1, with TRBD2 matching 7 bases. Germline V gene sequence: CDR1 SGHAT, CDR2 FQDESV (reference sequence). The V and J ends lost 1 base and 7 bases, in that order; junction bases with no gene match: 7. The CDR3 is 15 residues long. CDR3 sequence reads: CASSLGPGGTNEQFF. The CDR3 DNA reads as TGTGCCAGCAGCTTAGGACCGGGAGGTACGAATGAGCAGTTCTTC.

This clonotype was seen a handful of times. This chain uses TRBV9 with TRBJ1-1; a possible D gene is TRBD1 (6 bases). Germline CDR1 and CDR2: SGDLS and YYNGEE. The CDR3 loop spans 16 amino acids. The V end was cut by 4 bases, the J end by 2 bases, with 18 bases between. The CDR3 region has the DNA TGTGCCAGCAGCCCACAGGAGGACAGCTTAAACACTGAAGCTTTCTTT. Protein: CASSPQEDSLNTEAFF.

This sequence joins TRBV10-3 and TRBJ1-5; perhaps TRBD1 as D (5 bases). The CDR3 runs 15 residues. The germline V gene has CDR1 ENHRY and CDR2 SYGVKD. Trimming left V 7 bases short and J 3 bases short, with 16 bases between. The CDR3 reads CAITSDPRVNQPQHF. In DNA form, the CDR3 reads TGTGCCATCACCTCCGATCCCAGGGTCAATCAGCCCCAGCATTTT.

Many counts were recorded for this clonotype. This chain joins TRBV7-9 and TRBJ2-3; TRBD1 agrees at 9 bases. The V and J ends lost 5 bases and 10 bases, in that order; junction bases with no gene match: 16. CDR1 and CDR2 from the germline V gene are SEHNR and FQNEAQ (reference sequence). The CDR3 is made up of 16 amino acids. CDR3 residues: CASSPSVGTGFDAQYF. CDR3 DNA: TGTGCCAGCAGCCCCAGCGTCGGGACAGGGTTTGACGCGCAGTATTTT. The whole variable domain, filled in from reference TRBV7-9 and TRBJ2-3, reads DTGVSQNPRHKITKRGQNVTFRCDPISEHNRLYWYRQTLGQGPEFLTYFQNEAQLEKSRLLSDRFSAERPKGSFSTLEIQRTEQGDSAMYLCASSPSVGTGFDAQYFGPGTRLTVL.

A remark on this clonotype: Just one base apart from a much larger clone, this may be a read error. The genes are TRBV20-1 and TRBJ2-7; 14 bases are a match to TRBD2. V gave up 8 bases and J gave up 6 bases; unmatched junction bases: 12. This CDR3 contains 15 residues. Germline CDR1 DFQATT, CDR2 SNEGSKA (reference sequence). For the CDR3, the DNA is TGCAGTTCCGCAGGGGGACTAGCGGGAGTACGCGAGCAGTACTTC. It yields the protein CSSAGGLAGVREQYF.

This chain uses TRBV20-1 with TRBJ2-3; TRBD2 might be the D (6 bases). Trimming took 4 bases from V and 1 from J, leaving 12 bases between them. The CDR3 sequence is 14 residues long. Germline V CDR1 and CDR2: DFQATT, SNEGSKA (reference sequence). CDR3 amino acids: CSAMRGRRTDTQYF. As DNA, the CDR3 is TGCAGTGCTATGCGTGGGAGGCGCACAGATACGCAGTATTTT.

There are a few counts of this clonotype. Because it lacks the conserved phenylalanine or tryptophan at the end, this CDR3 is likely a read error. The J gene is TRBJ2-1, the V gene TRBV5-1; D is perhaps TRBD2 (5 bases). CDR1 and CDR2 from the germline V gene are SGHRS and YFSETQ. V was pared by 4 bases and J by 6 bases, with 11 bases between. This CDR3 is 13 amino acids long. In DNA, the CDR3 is TGCGCCAGCAGCGACCCTACTAGCAATGAGCAGTTCCTC. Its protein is CASSDPTSNEQFL.

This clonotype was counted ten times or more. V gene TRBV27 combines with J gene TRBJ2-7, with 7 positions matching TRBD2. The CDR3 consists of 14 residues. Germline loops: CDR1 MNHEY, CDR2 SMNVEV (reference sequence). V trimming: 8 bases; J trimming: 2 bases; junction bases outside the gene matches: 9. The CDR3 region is CASGSGGVTYEQYF. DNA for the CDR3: TGTGCCAGCGGTTCTGGGGGGGTAACCTACGAGCAGTACTTC.

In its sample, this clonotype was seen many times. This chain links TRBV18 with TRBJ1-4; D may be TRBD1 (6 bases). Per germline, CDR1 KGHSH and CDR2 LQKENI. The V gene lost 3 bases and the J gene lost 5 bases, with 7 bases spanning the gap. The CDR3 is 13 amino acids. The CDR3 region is CASSPGANEKLFF. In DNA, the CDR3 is TGTGCCAGCTCACCGGGGGCAAATGAAAAACTGTTTTTT. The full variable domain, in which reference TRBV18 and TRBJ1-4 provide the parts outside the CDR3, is NAGVMQNPRHLVRRRGQEARLRCSPMKGHSHVYWYRQLPEEGLKFMVYLQKENIIDESGMPKERFSAEFPKEGPSILRIQQVVRGDSAAYFCASSPGANEKLFFGSGTQLSVL.

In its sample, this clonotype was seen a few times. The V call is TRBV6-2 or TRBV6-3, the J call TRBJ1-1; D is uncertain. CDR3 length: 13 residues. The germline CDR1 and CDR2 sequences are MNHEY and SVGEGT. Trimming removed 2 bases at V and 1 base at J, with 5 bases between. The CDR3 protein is CASSYTPNTEAFF. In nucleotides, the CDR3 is TGTGCCAGCAGTTACACCCCGAACACTGAAGCTTTCTTT.